This TCR beta chain was documented in a study of T cells in Graves' hyperthyroidism and ophthalmopathy. Findings and limits, study-wide: In the blood, most expanded thyroid clonotypes above 0.001 appeared as well. Ophthalmopathy, as predicted by the model, came a median about six months after the prediction.

Ophthalmopathy in the patients scored at least 3 on Clinical Activity Score and at least 4 on NOSPECS grade, lasting under 3 months. Patients showing uncontrolled infection, other autoimmune disease, pregnancy or lactation were ineligible. The source material, RNA transcripts, was used to amplify TCR beta CDR3 regions. A first-round RT-PCR of the TCR CDR3 used the HTBI primer set. TCRdb analysed the multiplex PCR reads with MiXCR anew, one entry per CDR3 protein. The table shows 490,000 or so distinct CDR3 sequences, with less than 25% occurring only once. This clonotype was recorded a few times. Its antigen is unknown. The CDR3 is 17 residues long. Per germline, CDR1 LNHDA and CDR2 SQIVND (reference sequence). The J segment lost 3 bases and the V segment lost 7 bases, leaving 7 bases of the junction unmatched.

The TCR comes from an older woman with Graves' ophthalmopathy. The sample comprised blood. J is TRBJ2-2 and V is TRBV19; TRBD2 matches at 14 bases. CDR3 nucleotide sequence: TGTGCCAGTACCCGGGGACTAGCGGGAGTTGACACCGGGGAGCTGTTTTTT. It yields the protein CASTRGLAGVDTGELFF.